This T cell receptor (beta chain) was found in a study of OX40 agonist ivuxolimab in advanced cancers. This CDR3 region has 14 residues. Trimming shortened V by 1 base and J by 4 bases, and 11 bases separated the two germline ends. The germline gives CDR1 WSHSY, CDR2 SAAADI. Here immunoSEQ multiplex PCR was the method, and the copy in TCRdb shows in-frame clones only, minus some. The top ten clones hold 0.33% of a sample with over 70,000 clones, approximately 91% of them seen once. The TCR comes from an adult with an advanced solid tumor such as melanoma, head and neck, liver or kidney cancer. The rearrangement uses TRBV10-2 and TRBJ2-7; D is undetermined. The specimen was CD4+ or CD8+ T cells sorted from blood, collected in a trial of the OX40 agonist ivuxolimab. In DNA, the CDR3 is TGCGCCAGCAGTGAGTACCAAGCGATTTACGAGCAGTACTTC. Amino acids: CASSEYQAIYEQYF.